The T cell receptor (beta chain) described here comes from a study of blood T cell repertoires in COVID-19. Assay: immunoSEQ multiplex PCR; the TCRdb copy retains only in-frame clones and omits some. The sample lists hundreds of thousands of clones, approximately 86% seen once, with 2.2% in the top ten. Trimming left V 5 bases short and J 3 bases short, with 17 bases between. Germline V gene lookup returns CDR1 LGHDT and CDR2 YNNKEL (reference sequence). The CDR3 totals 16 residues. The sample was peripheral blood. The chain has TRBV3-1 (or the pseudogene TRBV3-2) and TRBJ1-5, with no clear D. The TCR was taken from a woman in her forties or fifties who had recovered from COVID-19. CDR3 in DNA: TGTGCCAGCAGCTCACCTTTGTCAGGCATCAATCAGCCCCAGCATTTT. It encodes CASSSPLSGINQPQHF.